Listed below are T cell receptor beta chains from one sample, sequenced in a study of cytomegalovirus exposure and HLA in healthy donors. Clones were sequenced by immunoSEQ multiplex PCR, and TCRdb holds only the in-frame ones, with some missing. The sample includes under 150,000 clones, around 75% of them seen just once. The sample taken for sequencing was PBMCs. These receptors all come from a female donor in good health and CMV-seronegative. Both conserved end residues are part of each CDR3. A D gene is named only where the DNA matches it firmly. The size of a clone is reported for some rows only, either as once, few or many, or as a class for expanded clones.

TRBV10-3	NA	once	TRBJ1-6	CAISERSRASSPLHF	TGTGCCATCAGTGAGCGGTCCAGGGCCAGTTCACCCCTCCACTTT
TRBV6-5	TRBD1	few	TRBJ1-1	CATGTGMNTEAFF	TGTGCCACCGGGACAGGCATGAACACTGAAGCTTTCTTT
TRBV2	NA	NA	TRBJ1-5	CASKESGNQPQHF	TGTGCCAGCAAGGAGAGTGGCAATCAGCCCCAGCATTTT
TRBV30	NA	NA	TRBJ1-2	CAWSVRGDGGYTF	TGTGCCTGGAGTGTACGGGGGGATGGTGGCTACACCTTC
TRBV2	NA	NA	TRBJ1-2	CASRVGRIGRSYGYTF	TGTGCCAGCAGGGTCGGGAGAATAGGGCGGTCTTATGGCTACACCTTC
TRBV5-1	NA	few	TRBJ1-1	CASSAGGQGATEAFF	TGCGCCAGCAGTGCGGGAGGGCAGGGAGCCACTGAAGCTTTCTTT
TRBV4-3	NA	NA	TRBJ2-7	CASSQDRGFSYEQYF	TGCGCCAGCAGCCAAGATAGGGGGTTTTCCTACGAGCAGTACTTC
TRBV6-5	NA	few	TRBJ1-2	CASSSGQSPYYGYTF	TGTGCCAGCAGCTCCGGACAGAGCCCCTACTATGGCTACACCTTC
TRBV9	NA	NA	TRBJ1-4	CASSVGGTTDEKLFF	TGTGCCAGCAGCGTAGGAGGGACTACGGATGAAAAACTGTTTTTT
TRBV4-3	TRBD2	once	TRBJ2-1	CASSQDTGLAGRIGQFF	TGCGCCAGCAGCCAAGATACGGGACTAGCGGGAAGGATCGGGCAGTTCTTC
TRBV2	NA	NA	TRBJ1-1	CASSEALRPGIKAFF	TGTGCCAGCAGTGAAGCGCTTCGGCCAGGGATTAAAGCTTTCTTT
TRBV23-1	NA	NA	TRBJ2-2	CASSQEGALTGELFF	TGCGCCAGCAGTCAAGAAGGGGCGCTCACCGGGGAGCTGTTTTTT
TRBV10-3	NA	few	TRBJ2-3	CAISEEYTDTQYF	TGTGCCATCAGTGAAGAGTACACAGATACGCAGTATTTT
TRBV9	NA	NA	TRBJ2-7	CASSAGYEQYF	TGTGCCAGCAGCGCCGGCTACGAGCAGTACTTC
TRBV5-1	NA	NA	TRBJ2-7	CASSLRWDTSYEQYF	TGCGCCAGCAGCTTGAGGTGGGACACCTCCTACGAGCAGTACTTC
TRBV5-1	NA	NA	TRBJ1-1	CASSRSGELNTEAFF	TGCGCCAGCAGCCGCTCAGGTGAACTTAACACTGAAGCTTTCTTT
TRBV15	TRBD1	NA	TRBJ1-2	CATSGTGNVANYGYTF	TGTGCCACCAGCGGGACAGGGAACGTCGCCAACTATGGCTACACCTTC
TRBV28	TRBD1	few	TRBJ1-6	CASRMGQRDSPLHF	TGTGCCAGCAGGATGGGACAGAGGGATTCACCCCTCCACTTT
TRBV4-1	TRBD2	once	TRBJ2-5	CASSQGSGTRETQYF	TGCGCCAGCAGCCAAGGGTCTGGGACTAGAGAGACCCAGTACTTC
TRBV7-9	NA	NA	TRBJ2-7	CASSFGTGDPYEQYF	TGTGCCAGCAGCTTTGGCACAGGTGACCCCTACGAGCAGTACTTC
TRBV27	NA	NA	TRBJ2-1	CASTSSNEQFF	TGTGCCAGCACCTCCTCCAATGAGCAGTTCTTC
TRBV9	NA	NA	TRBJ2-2	CASSVARQTGRTGELFF	TGTGCCAGCAGCGTAGCTAGACAAACAGGGCGCACCGGGGAGCTGTTTTTT
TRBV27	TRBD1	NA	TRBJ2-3	CASRLWTGGLDTQYF	TGTGCCAGCAGACTGTGGACAGGGGGCTTGGATACGCAGTATTTT
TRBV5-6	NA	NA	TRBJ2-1	CASSGLRVDEQFF	TGTGCCAGCAGCGGCTTGAGGGTCGATGAGCAGTTCTTC
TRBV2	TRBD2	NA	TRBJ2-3	CASSGLTSGTDTQYF	TGTGCCAGCAGTGGACTGACTAGCGGCACAGATACGCAGTATTTT
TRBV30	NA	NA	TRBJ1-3	CAWSGQLSGNTIYF	TGTGCCTGGAGTGGACAGCTCTCTGGAAACACCATATATTTT
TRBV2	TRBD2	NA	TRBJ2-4	CGVEGGAKNIQYF	TGTGGCGTCGAGGGAGGGGCCAAAAACATTCAGTACTTC
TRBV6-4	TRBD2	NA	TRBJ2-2	CASRTGQAGGRGGELFF	TGTGCCAGCAGAACGGGGCAGGCGGGGGGTCGAGGCGGGGAGCTGTTTTTT
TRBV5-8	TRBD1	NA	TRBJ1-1	CASSVQGRSRPNTEAFF	TGTGCCAGCAGCGTACAGGGGAGGTCCCGTCCGAACACTGAAGCTTTCTTT
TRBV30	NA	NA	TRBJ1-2	CAWGGSGFGYTF	TGTGCCTGGGGGGGGAGTGGATTCGGCTACACCTTC
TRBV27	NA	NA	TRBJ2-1	CASTVLGGNEQFF	TGTGCCAGCACCGTATTAGGGGGCAATGAGCAGTTCTTC